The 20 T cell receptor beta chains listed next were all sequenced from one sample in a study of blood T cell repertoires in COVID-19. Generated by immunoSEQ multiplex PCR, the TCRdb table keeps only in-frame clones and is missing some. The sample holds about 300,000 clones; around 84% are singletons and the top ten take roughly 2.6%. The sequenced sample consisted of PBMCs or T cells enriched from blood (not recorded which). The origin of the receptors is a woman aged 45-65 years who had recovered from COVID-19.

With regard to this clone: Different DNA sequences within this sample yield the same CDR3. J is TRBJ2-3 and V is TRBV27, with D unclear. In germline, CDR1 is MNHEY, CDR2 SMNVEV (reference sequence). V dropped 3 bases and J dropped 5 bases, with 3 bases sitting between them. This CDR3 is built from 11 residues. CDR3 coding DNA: TGTGCCAGCAGTTTTATAGATACGCAGTATTTT. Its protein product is CASSFIDTQYF.

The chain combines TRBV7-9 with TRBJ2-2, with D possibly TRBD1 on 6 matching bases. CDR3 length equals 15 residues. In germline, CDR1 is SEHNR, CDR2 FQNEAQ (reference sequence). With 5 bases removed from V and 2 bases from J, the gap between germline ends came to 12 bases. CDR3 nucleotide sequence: TGTGCCAGCAGCAACGGACAGTATAACACCGGGGAGCTGTTTTTT. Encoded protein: CASSNGQYNTGELFF.

The DNA for the CDR3 is TGTGCCAGCAGCTTGACAGCAGCGGGTGGAAACACCATATATTTT. This translates into CASSLTAAGGNTIYF. The chain employs TRBV5-4 and TRBJ1-3; D is uncertain. Germline CDR1 is SGHNT and CDR2 is YYREEE (reference sequence). The CDR3 has 15 amino acids. V lost 1 base to trimming and J lost 3 bases, with 11 bases between them.

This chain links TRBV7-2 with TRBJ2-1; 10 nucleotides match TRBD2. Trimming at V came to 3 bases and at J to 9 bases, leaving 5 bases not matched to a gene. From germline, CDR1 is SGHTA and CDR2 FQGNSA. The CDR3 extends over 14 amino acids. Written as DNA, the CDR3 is TGTGCCAGCAGCTTTACTAGCGGGAAGGGTGAGCAGTTCTTC. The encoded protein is CASSFTSGKGEQFF.

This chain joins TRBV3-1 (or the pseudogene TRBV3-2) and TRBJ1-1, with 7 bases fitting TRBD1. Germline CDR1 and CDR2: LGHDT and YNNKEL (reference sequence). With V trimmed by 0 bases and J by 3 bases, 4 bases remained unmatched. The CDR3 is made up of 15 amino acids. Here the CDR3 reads CASSQEKGADTEAFF. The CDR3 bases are TGTGCCAGCAGCCAAGAGAAGGGGGCGGACACTGAAGCTTTCTTT.

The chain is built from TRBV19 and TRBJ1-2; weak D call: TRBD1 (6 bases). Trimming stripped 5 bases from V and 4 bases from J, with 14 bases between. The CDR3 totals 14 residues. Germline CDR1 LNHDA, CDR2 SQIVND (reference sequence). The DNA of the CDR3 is TGTGCCAGTAGTCCCAGGGACATTTTCTATGGCTACACCTTC. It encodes CASSPRDIFYGYTF.

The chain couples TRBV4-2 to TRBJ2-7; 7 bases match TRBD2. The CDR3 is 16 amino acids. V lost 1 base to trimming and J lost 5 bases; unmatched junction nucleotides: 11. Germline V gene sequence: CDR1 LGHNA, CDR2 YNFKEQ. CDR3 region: CASSQVGLAEEDEQYF. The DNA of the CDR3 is TGTGCCAGCAGCCAAGTAGGGCTAGCGGAGGAGGACGAGCAGTACTTC.

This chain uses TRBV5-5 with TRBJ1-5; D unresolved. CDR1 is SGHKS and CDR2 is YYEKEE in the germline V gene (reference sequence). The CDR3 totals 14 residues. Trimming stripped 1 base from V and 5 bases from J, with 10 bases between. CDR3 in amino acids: CASSLSAGDQPQHF. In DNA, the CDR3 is TGTGCCAGCAGCTTGAGCGCCGGGGATCAGCCCCAGCATTTT.

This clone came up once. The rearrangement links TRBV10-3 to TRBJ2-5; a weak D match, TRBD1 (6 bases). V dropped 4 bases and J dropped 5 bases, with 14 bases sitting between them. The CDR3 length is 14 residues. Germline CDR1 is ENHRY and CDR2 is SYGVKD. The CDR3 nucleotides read TGTGCCATCAGTGTCTACAGGGTCTGGGAGACCCAGTACTTC. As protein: CAISVYRVWETQYF.

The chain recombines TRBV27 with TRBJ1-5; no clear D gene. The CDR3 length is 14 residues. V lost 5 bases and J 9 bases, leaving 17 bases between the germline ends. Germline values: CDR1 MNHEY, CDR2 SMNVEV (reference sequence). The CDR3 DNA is TGTGCCAGCAGTCCAATCCGGGGAGATGGGCCCCAGCATTTT. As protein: CASSPIRGDGPQHF.

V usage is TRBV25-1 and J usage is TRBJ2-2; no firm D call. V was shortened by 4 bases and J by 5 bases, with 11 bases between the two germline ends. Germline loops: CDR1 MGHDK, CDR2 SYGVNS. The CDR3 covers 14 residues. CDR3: CASSVGSFTGELFF. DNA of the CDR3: TGTGCCAGCAGTGTTGGCAGTTTTACCGGGGAGCTGTTTTTT.

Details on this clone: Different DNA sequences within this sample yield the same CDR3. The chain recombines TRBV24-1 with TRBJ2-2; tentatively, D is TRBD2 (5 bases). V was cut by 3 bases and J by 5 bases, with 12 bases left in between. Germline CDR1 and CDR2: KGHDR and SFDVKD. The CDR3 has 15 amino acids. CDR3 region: CATSDPRTGTGELFF. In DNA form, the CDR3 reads TGTGCCACCAGTGATCCCCGGACGGGGACCGGGGAGCTGTTTTTT.

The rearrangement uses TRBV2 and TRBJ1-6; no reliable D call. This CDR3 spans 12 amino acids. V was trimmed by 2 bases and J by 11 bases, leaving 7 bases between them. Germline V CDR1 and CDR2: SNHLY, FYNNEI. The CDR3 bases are TGTGCCAGCAGTGAATCTGTTCCACCCCTCCACTTT. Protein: CASSESVPPLHF.

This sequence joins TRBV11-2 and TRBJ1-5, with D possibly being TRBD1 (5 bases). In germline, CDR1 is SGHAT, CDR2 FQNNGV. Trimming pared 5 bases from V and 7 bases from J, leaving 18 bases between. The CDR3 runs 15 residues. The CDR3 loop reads CASSQRSGKDQPQHF. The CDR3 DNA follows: TGTGCCAGCAGCCAAAGGTCAGGGAAAGACCAGCCCCAGCATTTT. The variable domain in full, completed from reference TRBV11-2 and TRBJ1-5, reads EAGVAQSPRYKIIEKRQSVAFWCNPISGHATLYWYQQILGQGPKLLIQFQNNGVVDDSQLPKDRFSAERLKGVDSTLKIQPAKLEDSAVYLCASSQRSGKDQPQHFGDGTRLSIL.

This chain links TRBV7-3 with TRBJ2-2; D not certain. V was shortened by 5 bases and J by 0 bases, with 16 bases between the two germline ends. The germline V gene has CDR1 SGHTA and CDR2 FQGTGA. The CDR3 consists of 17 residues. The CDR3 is CASSKSRNSANTGELFF. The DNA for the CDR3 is TGTGCCAGCAGCAAAAGCCGCAATTCCGCGAACACCGGGGAGCTGTTTTTT.

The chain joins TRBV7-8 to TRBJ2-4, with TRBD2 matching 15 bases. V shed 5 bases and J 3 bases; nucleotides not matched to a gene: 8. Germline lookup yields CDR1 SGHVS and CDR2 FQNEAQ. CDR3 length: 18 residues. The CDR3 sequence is CASSPRTSGGAFKNIQYF. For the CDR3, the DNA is TGTGCCAGCAGCCCACGGACTAGCGGGGGGGCGTTCAAAAACATTCAGTACTTC.

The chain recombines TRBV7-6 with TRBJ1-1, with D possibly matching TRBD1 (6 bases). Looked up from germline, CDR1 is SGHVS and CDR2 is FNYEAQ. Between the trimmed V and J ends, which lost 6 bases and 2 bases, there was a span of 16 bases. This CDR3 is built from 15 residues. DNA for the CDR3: TGTGCCAGCAGACGTTGGACAGAGCCTAACACTGAAGCTTTCTTT. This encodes CASRRWTEPNTEAFF.

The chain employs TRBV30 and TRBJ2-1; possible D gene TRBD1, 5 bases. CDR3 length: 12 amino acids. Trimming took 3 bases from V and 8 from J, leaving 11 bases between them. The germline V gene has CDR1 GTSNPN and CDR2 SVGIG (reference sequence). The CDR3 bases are TGTGCCTGGAGGGGGCCCGTCGATGAGCAGTTCTTC. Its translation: CAWRGPVDEQFF.

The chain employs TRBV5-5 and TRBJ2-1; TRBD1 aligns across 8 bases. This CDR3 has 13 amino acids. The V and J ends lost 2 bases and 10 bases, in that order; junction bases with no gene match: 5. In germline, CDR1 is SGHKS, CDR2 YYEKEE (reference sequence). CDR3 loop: CASSFFGDREQFF. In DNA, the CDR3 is TGTGCCAGCAGCTTTTTCGGGGACAGGGAGCAGTTCTTC.

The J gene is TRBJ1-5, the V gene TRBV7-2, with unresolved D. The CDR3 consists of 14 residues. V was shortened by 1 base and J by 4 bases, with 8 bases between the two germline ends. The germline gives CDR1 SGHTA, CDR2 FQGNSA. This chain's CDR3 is CASSLVGANQPQHF. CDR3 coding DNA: TGTGCCAGCAGCTTAGTTGGAGCTAATCAGCCCCAGCATTTT.